Below, 30 T cell receptor beta chains from the same sample are listed, as sequenced in a study of immune evolution from preneoplasia to lung adenocarcinoma. Clones were read by immunoSEQ multiplex PCR, and TCRdb kept only the in-frame ones, dropping some. The data hold approximately 4,700 clones, with approximately 90% observed a single time. Specimen: FFPE invasive lung adenocarcinoma tissue. These receptors all come from a person between 50 and 60 years old with lung adenocarcinoma.

The V gene is TRBV19, the J gene TRBJ2-4; the D is unclear. V was clipped by 4 bases and J by 1 base, with 8 bases between them. This CDR3 is built from 14 residues. Per germline, CDR1 LNHDA and CDR2 SQIVND (reference sequence). CDR3 in DNA: TGTGCCAGTAGTAATGGGTTGGCCAAAAACATTCAGTACTTC. Protein product: CASSNGLAKNIQYF.

This sequence joins TRBV27 and TRBJ2-1; 8 bases line up with TRBD2. This CDR3 is 17 amino acids long. From germline, CDR1 is MNHEY and CDR2 SMNVEV (reference sequence). V lost 6 bases, J lost 3 bases, and 13 bases stayed unmatched. CDR3 coding DNA: TGTGCCAGCAGAGCCCGATCCGGACTAGCTGGCTACAATGAGCAGTTCTTC. It specifies CASRARSGLAGYNEQFF.

This chain links TRBV2 with TRBJ2-5; D is unclear. The CDR3 totals 12 residues. Trimming pared 6 bases from V and 5 bases from J, leaving 10 bases between. Germline V gene lookup returns CDR1 SNHLY and CDR2 FYNNEI. CDR3 bases: TGTGCCAGCAGCCAGGACGGGGAGACCCAGTACTTC. It is translated as CASSQDGETQYF.

This clone was recorded only once. V gene TRBV7-8 combines with J gene TRBJ1-5; D not resolved. V was cut by 0 bases and J by 5 bases, with 8 bases left in between. Germline assignment: CDR1 SGHVS and CDR2 FQNEAQ. This CDR3 region has 14 residues. CDR3 sequence (DNA): TGTGCCAGCAGCTTAGCCCTTGTATATCAGCCCCAGCATTTT. Translation gives CASSLALVYQPQHF.

The CDR3 here is CASSLVRGRGSYEQYF. CDR3 DNA sequence: TGTGCCAGCAGCTTAGTGAGGGGGAGGGGTTCCTACGAGCAGTACTTC. The rearrangement joins TRBV11-2 to TRBJ2-7; tentative D call: TRBD2 (7 bases). Germline V CDR1 and CDR2: SGHAT, FQNNGV. The CDR3 totals 16 residues. V was clipped by 1 base and J by 1 base, with 14 bases between them.

The chain uses TRBV4-3 and TRBJ2-7, with 8 bases that match TRBD2. V gave up 3 bases and J gave up 12 bases; unmatched junction bases: 13. Germline CDR1 reads LGHNA; CDR2 reads YSLEER. The CDR3 is made up of 14 amino acids. The CDR3 DNA follows: TGCGCCAGCAGCCAGTCGCGGGAGGTCGTAAATCGGTACTTC. Amino acid sequence: CASSQSREVVNRYF.

J is TRBJ2-1 and V is TRBV5-8, with 7 bases fitting TRBD2. This CDR3 region has 15 residues. The trim removed 0 bases at V and 5 bases at J, leaving 5 bases unmatched. Per germline, CDR1 SGHTS and CDR2 YDEGEE. CDR3 residues: CASSLGDYENNEQFF. For the CDR3, the DNA is TGTGCCAGCAGCTTGGGGGACTACGAAAACAATGAGCAGTTCTTC.

The V and J genes are TRBV23-1 and TRBJ1-3; D uncertain. TRBV23-1 is recorded as an ORF, its role being uncertain. The CDR3 extends over 17 amino acids. V was clipped by 2 bases and J by 0 bases, with 14 bases between them. Here the CDR3 DNA reads TGCGCCAGCAGTCAACGCAGCTTGCACCCCTCTGGAAACACCATATATTTT. Protein: CASSQRSLHPSGNTIYF.

This clone was counted a few times. V gene TRBV6-1 combines with J gene TRBJ2-3; 7 bases line up with TRBD1. CDR3 length: 15 amino acids. Germline assignment: CDR1 MNHNS and CDR2 SASEGT. The V gene end was trimmed by 0 bases and the J gene end by 4 bases; junction bases not matched to a gene: 4. The CDR3 loop is CASSEAIQGADTQYF. CDR3 coding DNA: TGTGCCAGCAGTGAAGCTATTCAGGGGGCAGATACGCAGTATTTT.

The chain links TRBV9 to TRBJ2-1; D possibly corresponds to TRBD2 (6 bases). V shed 0 bases and J shed 5 bases, with 9 bases lying between them. The V gene's germline CDR1 is SGDLS and CDR2 YYNGEE. This CDR3 contains 14 residues. The CDR3 bases are TGTGCCAGCAGCGTAGTGTGGGGGGACAATGAGCAGTTCTTC. It specifies CASSVVWGDNEQFF.

A single count supports this clone. This chain links TRBV29-1 with TRBJ2-1; D not certain. The V end was cut by 1 base, the J end by 4 bases, with 5 bases between. The CDR3 covers 12 residues. Germline V CDR1 and CDR2: SQVTM, ANQGSEA. The CDR3 DNA is TGCAGCGTTGAAGGGAGATACAATGAGCAGTTCTTC. It yields the protein CSVEGRYNEQFF.

The chain carries TRBV7-8 and TRBJ2-7; either TRBD1 or TRBD2 may fit D (7 bases each). CDR1 and CDR2 from the germline V gene are SGHVS and FQNEAQ. The CDR3 spans 17 residues. V dropped 1 base and J dropped 3 bases, with 19 bases sitting between them. The CDR3 DNA sequence: TGTGCCAGCAGCTTAGGGTCTCTGGCAGGGGGGGACTACGAGCAGTACTTC. Residues: CASSLGSLAGGDYEQYF.

This chain links TRBV11-2 with TRBJ2-1, with no clear D. With 4 bases removed from V and 0 bases from J, the gap between germline ends came to 10 bases. CDR1 and CDR2 from the germline V gene are SGHAT and FQNNGV. The CDR3 loop spans 15 amino acids. The CDR3 DNA is TGTGCCAGCAGCTCAACTGAAGGCTCCTACAATGAGCAGTTCTTC. This codes for CASSSTEGSYNEQFF.

The V gene is TRBV5-1, the J gene TRBJ1-1; no clear D. This CDR3 has 14 amino acids. Trimming removed 3 bases at V and 0 bases at J, with 9 bases between. Germline values: CDR1 SGHRS, CDR2 YFSETQ. CDR3 DNA sequence: TGCGCCAGCAGCTCACTTTCAATGAACACTGAAGCTTTCTTT. Translation gives CASSSLSMNTEAFF.

The chain has TRBV28 and TRBJ1-5, with 8 bases aligning to TRBD1. The J segment lost 2 bases and the V segment lost 5 bases, leaving 5 bases of the junction unmatched. Per germline, CDR1 MDHEN and CDR2 SYDVKM. The CDR3 spans 15 residues. Written as DNA, the CDR3 is TGTGCCAGCAGTCAACTACAGGGGGGCAATCAGCCCCAGCATTTT. Translated: CASSQLQGGNQPQHF. Using reference TRBV28 and TRBJ1-5 for the parts outside the CDR3, the full variable domain is DVKVTQSSRYLVKRTGEKVFLECVQDMDHENMFWYRQDPGLGLRLIYFSYDVKMKEKGDIPEGYSVSREKKERFSLILESASTNQTSMYLCASSQLQGGNQPQHFGDGTRLSIL.

This rearrangement joins TRBV21-1 to TRBJ2-5; no check of the table's D call, TRBD1, against the DNA was made. TRBV21-1 is a recognized pseudogene. The CDR3 runs to 15 residues. DNA for the CDR3: TGTGCCAGCATCGAAACCAGGGGGATCGGAGAGACCCAGTACTTC. Translation: CASIETRGIGETQYF.

In this sample, this clone turned up once. The V gene is TRBV28, the J gene TRBJ1-1; no clear D gene. Trimming took 5 bases from V and 3 from J, leaving 16 bases between them. The CDR3 runs 15 residues. The germline CDR1 and CDR2 sequences are MDHEN and SYDVKM. This CDR3 is CASSDLGSWDTEAFF. The CDR3 DNA reads as TGTGCCAGCAGTGATTTAGGATCATGGGACACTGAAGCTTTCTTT.

V usage is TRBV7-9 and J usage is TRBJ2-7, with 9 nucleotides matching TRBD2. The CDR3 runs 15 residues. Germline V gene sequence: CDR1 SEHNR, CDR2 FQNEAQ (reference sequence). Germline trimming cut 0 bases from V and 9 bases from J; bases unmatched to any gene: 9. CDR3 bases: TGTGCCAGCAGCTTAGCGCAAGCGGGAGGAGAGAGGCAGTACTTC. It codes for CASSLAQAGGERQYF.

The chain is built from TRBV30 and TRBJ1-6; D is uncertain. V gave up 4 bases and J gave up 8 bases, with 12 bases separating them. CDR1 GTSNPN and CDR2 SVGIG come from the germline V gene (reference sequence). The CDR3 extends over 13 amino acids. Here the CDR3 DNA reads TGTGCCTGGAAGGGCTCGGGCTATTCACCCCTCCACTTT. It specifies CAWKGSGYSPLHF. Variable domain in full (rest from reference TRBV30 and TRBJ1-6): SQTIHQWPATLVQPVGSPLSLECTVEGTSNPNLYWYRQAAGRGLQLLFYSVGIGQISSEVPQNLSASRPQDRQFILSSKKLLLSDSGFYLCAWKGSGYSPLHFGNGTRLTVT.

J is TRBJ2-3 and V is TRBV6-4; 11 bases agree with TRBD2. The CDR3 covers 17 residues. Looked up from germline, CDR1 is MRHNA and CDR2 is SNTAGT. After removal of 4 bases from V and 2 bases from J, the junction contained 8 bases not matched to a gene. The CDR3: CASSAPGLAAPTDTQYF. CDR3 in DNA: TGTGCCAGCAGTGCCCCGGGACTAGCGGCTCCCACAGATACGCAGTATTTT.

V usage is TRBV11-2 and J usage is TRBJ2-7; perhaps TRBD2 as D (5 bases). The CDR3 runs 13 residues. V was pared by 1 base and J by 6 bases, with 10 bases between. Germline assignment: CDR1 SGHAT and CDR2 FQNNGV. Written as DNA, the CDR3 is TGTGCCAGCAGCTTAGTCCCCGGGATCGAGCAGTACTTC. Its protein is CASSLVPGIEQYF.

This chain links TRBV18 with TRBJ2-7, with D hard to call. V gave up 3 bases and J gave up 3 bases, with 18 bases separating them. From germline, CDR1 is KGHSH and CDR2 LQKENI. This CDR3 region has 16 residues. This CDR3 is CASSPPRARLGYEQYF. The CDR3 DNA sequence: TGTGCCAGCTCACCCCCCCGTGCCAGGTTGGGCTACGAGCAGTACTTC.

The genes are TRBV5-1 and TRBJ2-1, with D perhaps being TRBD1 or TRBD2 (6 bases each). Germline CDR1 and CDR2: SGHRS and YFSETQ. Trimming removed 4 bases from V and 4 bases from J, with 15 bases in between. The CDR3 totals 15 residues. In DNA, the CDR3 is TGCGCCAGCAGCCGGGGCCCGGGGGCTTACAATGAGCAGTTCTTC. As protein: CASSRGPGAYNEQFF.

This chain links TRBV2 with TRBJ1-1; unclear D gene. The CDR3 is made up of 11 amino acids. Trimming removed 2 bases from V and 11 bases from J, with 9 bases in between. CDR1 is SNHLY, CDR2 FYNNEI, per germline. CDR3 protein: CASSETGRAFF. The CDR3 DNA follows: TGTGCCAGCAGTGAAACCGGTAGGGCTTTCTTT.

The chain is built from TRBV2 and TRBJ2-4; D might be TRBD2 (6 bases). The germline gives CDR1 SNHLY, CDR2 FYNNEI. CDR3 length equals 13 residues. V was pared by 7 bases and J by 7 bases, with 14 bases between. The CDR3 region is CASTGGAGNIQYF. In DNA, the CDR3 is TGTGCCAGCACCGGAGGGGCAGGGAACATTCAGTACTTC. Looking up the rest from reference TRBV2 and TRBJ2-4 gives the full variable domain: EPEVTQTPSHQVTQMGQEVILRCVPISNHLYFYWYRQILGQKVEFLVSFYNNEISEKSEIFDDQFSVERPDGSNFTLKIRSTKLEDSAMYFCASTGGAGNIQYFGAGTRLSVL.

In this sample, this clone turned up once. The V and J genes are TRBV30 and TRBJ1-1, with a weak D call TRBD1 (5 bases). From germline, CDR1 is GTSNPN and CDR2 SVGIG (reference sequence). V was clipped by 4 bases and J by 11 bases, with 17 bases between them. The CDR3 is 12 residues long. The CDR3 DNA is TGTGCCTGGACTACAGGTGGGGGACTTGCTTTCTTT. Protein: CAWTTGGGLAFF.

This chain connects TRBV7-2 to TRBJ2-7, with 9 bases fitting TRBD1. Trimming cost V 6 bases and J 6 bases; bases outside gene matches: 9. Germline lookup yields CDR1 SGHTA and CDR2 FQGNSA. The CDR3 totals 14 residues. CDR3 bases: TGTGCCAGCAGACGATCCGGGACAGGGTTCGAGCAGTACTTC. Encoded protein: CASRRSGTGFEQYF.

The chain couples TRBV10-3 to TRBJ1-5; TRBD1 might be the D (5 bases). This CDR3 spans 16 amino acids. Germline assignment: CDR1 ENHRY and CDR2 SYGVKD. V lost 0 bases and J 0 bases, leaving 9 bases between the germline ends. The CDR3 reads CAISESPGYSNQPQHF. The CDR3 DNA reads as TGTGCCATCAGTGAGTCCCCAGGGTATAGCAATCAGCCCCAGCATTTT.

J is TRBJ2-3 and V is TRBV27, with 10 bases fitting TRBD2. CDR3 length equals 18 residues. The germline gives CDR1 MNHEY, CDR2 SMNVEV (reference sequence). The V and J ends lost 6 bases and 3 bases, in that order; junction bases with no gene match: 15. CDR3 loop: CASSDSAWTSGDTDTQYF. CDR3 DNA: TGTGCCAGCAGCGACTCCGCCTGGACTAGCGGCGATACAGATACGCAGTATTTT.

This clone came up once. The chain recombines TRBV4-1 with TRBJ2-2; tentatively, D is TRBD2 (5 bases). The germline V and J ends were trimmed by 3 bases and 6 bases, with 11 bases remaining between them. Germline V CDR1 and CDR2: MGHRA, YSYEKL. CDR3 length: 14 amino acids. CDR3: CASSHGSEPGELFF. As DNA, the CDR3 is TGCGCCAGCAGCCATGGGAGTGAGCCCGGGGAGCTGTTTTTT.